This entry is about one T cell receptor (beta chain). With 8 bases removed from V and 7 bases from J, the gap between germline ends came to 21 bases. Germline assignment: CDR1 MDHEN and CDR2 SYDVKM. The CDR3 sequence is 15 residues long. This entry comes from a study of blood T cell repertoires in COVID-19. For the study at large: Collection of acute and convalescent COVID-19 samples took place in the United States, Italy and Spain.

Participants had their cohort set by participant-reported clinical history. Donors in Cohort 3 who had recovered were those with two negative PCRs, healthcare professional clearance, or resolution of their symptoms. Original data processing: Reference gene primer amplification gave nucleated cell count estimates. Clones were sequenced by immunoSEQ multiplex PCR, and TCRdb holds only the in-frame ones, with some missing. D and trimming come from the DNA, and the V and J calls and clone size come from that table. The table lists around 180,000 clones, roughly 88% of them singletons. This clonotype was sampled from a woman aged 25 to 39 who had recovered from COVID-19. The V and J genes are TRBV28 and TRBJ1-5, with D possibly TRBD1 on 5 matching bases. The sequencing input was PBMCs or T cells enriched from blood (not recorded which). The CDR3 sequence: CASGRVGRVNQPQHF. DNA of the CDR3: TGTGCCAGCGGACGCGTCGGCAGGGTAAACCAGCCCCAGCATTTT.